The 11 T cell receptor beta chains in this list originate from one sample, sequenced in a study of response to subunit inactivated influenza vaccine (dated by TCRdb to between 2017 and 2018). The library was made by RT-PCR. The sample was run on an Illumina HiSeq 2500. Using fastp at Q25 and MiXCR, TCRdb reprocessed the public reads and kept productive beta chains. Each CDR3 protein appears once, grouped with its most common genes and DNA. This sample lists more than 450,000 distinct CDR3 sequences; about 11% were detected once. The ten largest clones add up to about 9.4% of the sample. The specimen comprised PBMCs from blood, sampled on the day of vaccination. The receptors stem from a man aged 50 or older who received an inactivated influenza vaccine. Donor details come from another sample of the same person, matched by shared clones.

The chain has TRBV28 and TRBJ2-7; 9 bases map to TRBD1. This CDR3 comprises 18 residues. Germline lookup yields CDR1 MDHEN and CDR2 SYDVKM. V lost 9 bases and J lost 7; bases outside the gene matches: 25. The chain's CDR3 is CASNTGTGNGLGLGEQYF. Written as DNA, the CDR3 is TGTGCCAGTAATACCGGGACAGGGAATGGATTAGGATTGGGGGAGCAGTACTTC.

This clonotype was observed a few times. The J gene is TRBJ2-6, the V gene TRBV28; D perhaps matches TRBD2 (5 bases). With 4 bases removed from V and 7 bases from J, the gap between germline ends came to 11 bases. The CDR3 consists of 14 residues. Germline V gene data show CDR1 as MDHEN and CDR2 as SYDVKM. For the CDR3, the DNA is TGTGCCAGCAGTTCGCGGGTTGTTGCCAACGTCCTGACTTTC. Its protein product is CASSSRVVANVLTF.

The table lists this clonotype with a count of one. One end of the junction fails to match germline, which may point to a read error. This chain's CDR3 is CACSSRTSGANVLTF. The CDR3 bases are TGTGCCTGCAGTTCCAGGACAAGTGGGGCCAACGTCCTGACTTTC. V and J are TRBV6-2 or TRBV6-3 and TRBJ2-6, with a possible D match to TRBD1 (5 bases). Germline CDR1 reads MNHEY; CDR2 reads SVGEGT. CDR3 size: 15 residues.

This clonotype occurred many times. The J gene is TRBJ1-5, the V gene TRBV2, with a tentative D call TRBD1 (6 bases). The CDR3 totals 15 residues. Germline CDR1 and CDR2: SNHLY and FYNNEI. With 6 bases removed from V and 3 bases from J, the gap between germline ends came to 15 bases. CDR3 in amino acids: CASRTVQGNNQPQHF. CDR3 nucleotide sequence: TGTGCCAGCAGAACGGTACAGGGAAACAATCAGCCCCAGCATTTT.

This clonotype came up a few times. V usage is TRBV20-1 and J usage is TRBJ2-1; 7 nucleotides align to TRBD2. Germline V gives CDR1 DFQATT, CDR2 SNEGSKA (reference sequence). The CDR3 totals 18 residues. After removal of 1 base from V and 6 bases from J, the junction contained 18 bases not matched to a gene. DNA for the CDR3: TGCAGTGCTAGAGTTCATTGGGTTGGCGGGAGTACGGGCAATGAGCAGTTCTTC. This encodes CSARVHWVGGSTGNEQFF.

CDR3 loop: CASSKAHGELFF. The CDR3 DNA sequence: TGTGCCAGCAGCAAAGCGCACGGGGAGCTGTTTTTT. The chain employs TRBV3-1 and TRBJ2-2, with no clear D. The CDR3 is 12 residues long. CDR1 is LGHDT and CDR2 is YNNKEL in the germline V gene (reference sequence). Trimming removed 5 bases at V and 7 bases at J, with 8 bases between.

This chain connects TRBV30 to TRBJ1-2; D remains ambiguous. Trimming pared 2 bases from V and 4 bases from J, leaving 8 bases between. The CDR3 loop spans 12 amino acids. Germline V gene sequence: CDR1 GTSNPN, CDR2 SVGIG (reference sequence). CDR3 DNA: TGTGCCTGGAGTCCGGGGAGCTATGGCTACACCTTC. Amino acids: CAWSPGSYGYTF.

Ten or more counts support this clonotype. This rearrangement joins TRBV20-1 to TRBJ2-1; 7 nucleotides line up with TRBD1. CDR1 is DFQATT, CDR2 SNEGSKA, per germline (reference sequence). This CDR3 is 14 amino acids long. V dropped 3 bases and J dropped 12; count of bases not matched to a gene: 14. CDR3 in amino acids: CSASWRQGDIGQFF. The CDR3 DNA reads TGCAGTGCTAGTTGGAGACAGGGAGATATCGGGCAGTTCTTC.

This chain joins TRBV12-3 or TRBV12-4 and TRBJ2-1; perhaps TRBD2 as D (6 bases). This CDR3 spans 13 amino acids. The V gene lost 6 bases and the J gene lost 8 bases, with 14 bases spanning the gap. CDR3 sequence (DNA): TGTGCCAGCAGCCCCCACCAGCGGGATGAGCAGTTCTTC. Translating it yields CASSPHQRDEQFF.

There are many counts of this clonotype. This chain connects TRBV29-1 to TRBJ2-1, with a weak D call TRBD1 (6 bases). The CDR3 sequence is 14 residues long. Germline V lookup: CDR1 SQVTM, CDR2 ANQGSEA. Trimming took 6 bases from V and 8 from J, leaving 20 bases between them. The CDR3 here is CSVTNRASVDEQFF. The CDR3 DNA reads TGCAGCGTCACAAACAGGGCCTCAGTGGATGAGCAGTTCTTC.

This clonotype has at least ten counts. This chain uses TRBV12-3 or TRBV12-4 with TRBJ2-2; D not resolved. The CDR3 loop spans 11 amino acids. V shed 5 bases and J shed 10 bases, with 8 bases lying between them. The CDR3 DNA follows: TGTGCCAGCAGTCCCGGTTCGGAGCTGTTTTTT. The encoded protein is CASSPGSELFF.